The 10 T cell receptor beta chains below were found in one sample sequenced in a study of blood T cell repertoires in COVID-19. The table came from immunoSEQ multiplex PCR; TCRdb's copy has only in-frame clones and leaves some out. The sample yields 200,000 to 250,000 clones, just under 90% seen once. The sequenced sample was peripheral blood. Every receptor here comes from a man between 25 and 39 years old with COVID-19, enrolled during active disease.

The chain employs TRBV29-1 and TRBJ2-1; D is possibly TRBD2 (5 bases). This CDR3 has 13 residues. The V and J ends lost 4 bases and 7 bases respectively, with 14 bases between them. Germline V gene lookup returns CDR1 SQVTM and CDR2 ANQGSEA. This CDR3 is CSVVRSPGNEQFF. Written as DNA, the CDR3 is TGCAGCGTTGTAAGGTCCCCGGGGAATGAGCAGTTCTTC.

The chain has TRBV28 and TRBJ1-2, with unresolved D. Trimming took 6 bases from V and 1 from J, leaving 9 bases between them. CDR3 length: 13 amino acids. Germline V lookup: CDR1 MDHEN, CDR2 SYDVKM. Here the CDR3 reads CASRLDNNYGYTF. CDR3 bases: TGTGCCAGCAGACTTGACAATAACTATGGCTACACCTTC.

V gene TRBV10-2 combines with J gene TRBJ1-2, with a tentative D call TRBD1 (5 bases). V lost 4 bases to trimming and J lost 5 bases, with 11 bases between them. From germline, CDR1 is WSHSY and CDR2 SAAADI. The CDR3 totals 13 residues. CDR3: CASSGAGTYGYTF. The CDR3 DNA follows: TGCGCCAGCAGTGGGGCAGGGACTTATGGCTACACCTTC.

V gene TRBV6-6 combines with J gene TRBJ2-1; 12 bases fit TRBD2. CDR3 length equals 16 residues. V shed 6 bases and J 2 bases; nucleotides not matched to a gene: 5. From germline, CDR1 is MNHNY and CDR2 SVGAGI (reference sequence). The CDR3 is CASRNGLAGTYNEQFF. Here the CDR3 DNA reads TGTGCCAGCAGAAACGGACTAGCGGGAACCTACAATGAGCAGTTCTTC.

This clone was seen just once. The V call is TRBV15, the J call TRBJ1-3; D is perhaps TRBD1 (5 bases). CDR3 length: 16 residues. V gave up 0 bases and J gave up 2 bases, with 11 bases separating them. Germline V CDR1 and CDR2: LNHNV, YYDKDF (reference sequence). The CDR3 bases are TGTGCCACCAGCAGAGATCAAGCGGGGGCTGGAAACACCATATATTTT. It encodes CATSRDQAGAGNTIYF.

The genes are TRBV9 and TRBJ2-7; D perhaps matches TRBD2 (6 bases). This CDR3 has 15 amino acids. From germline, CDR1 is SGDLS and CDR2 YYNGEE. Trimming cost V 0 bases and J 2 bases, with 12 bases left between them. This CDR3 is CASSVGGDGPYEQYF. As DNA, the CDR3 is TGTGCCAGCAGCGTAGGGGGGGACGGACCCTACGAGCAGTACTTC.

The CDR3 nucleotides are TGTGCCAGCAGCCCCGGGACAGGGTCTCCTTATGGCTACACCTTC. Its protein product is CASSPGTGSPYGYTF. The rearrangement uses TRBV9 and TRBJ1-2; TRBD1 matches at 9 bases. The CDR3 covers 15 residues. Per germline, CDR1 SGDLS and CDR2 YYNGEE. Losses at the gene ends were 4 bases for V and 5 bases for J; bases not matched to a gene: 9.

The chain carries TRBV4-1 and TRBJ1-2, with D unclear. The germline gives CDR1 MGHRA, CDR2 YSYEKL. Trimming left V 1 base short and J 1 base short, with 10 bases between. This CDR3 comprises 15 residues. The CDR3 is CASSQVDAGNYGYTF. CDR3 bases: TGCGCCAGCAGCCAAGTTGACGCGGGTAACTATGGCTACACCTTC.

CDR3 nucleotides: TGCAGCGTTGTATTGAGGGACAGGGATTCCTACGAGCAGTACTTC. Protein sequence: CSVVLRDRDSYEQYF. J is TRBJ2-7 and V is TRBV29-1, with 9 bases fitting TRBD1. The CDR3 loop spans 15 amino acids. The germline CDR1 and CDR2 sequences are SQVTM and ANQGSEA. J lost 1 base, V lost 4 bases, and 8 bases had no gene match.

This chain joins TRBV11-1 and TRBJ1-4; 8 nucleotides line up with TRBD1. The junction had 7 bases not matched to a gene; V was cut back by 5 bases and J by 8 bases. This CDR3 has 14 amino acids. From germline, CDR1 is SGHAT and CDR2 FQDESV (reference sequence). This chain's CDR3 is CASSTSGGPEKLFF. CDR3 nucleotides: TGTGCCAGCAGCACCTCAGGGGGCCCGGAAAAACTGTTTTTT.